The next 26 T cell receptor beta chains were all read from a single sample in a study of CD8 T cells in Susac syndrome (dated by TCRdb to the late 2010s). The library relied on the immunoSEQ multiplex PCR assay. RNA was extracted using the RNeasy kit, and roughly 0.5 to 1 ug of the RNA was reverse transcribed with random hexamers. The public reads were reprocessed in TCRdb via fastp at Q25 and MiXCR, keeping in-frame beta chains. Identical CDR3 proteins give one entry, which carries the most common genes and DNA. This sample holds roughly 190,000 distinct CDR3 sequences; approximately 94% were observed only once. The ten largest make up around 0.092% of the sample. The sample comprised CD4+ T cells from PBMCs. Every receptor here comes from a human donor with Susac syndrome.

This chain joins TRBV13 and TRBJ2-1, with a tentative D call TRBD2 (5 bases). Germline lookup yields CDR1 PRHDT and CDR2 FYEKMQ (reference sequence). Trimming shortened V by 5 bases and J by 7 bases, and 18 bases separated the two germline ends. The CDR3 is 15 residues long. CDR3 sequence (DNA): TGTGCCAGCAGCGAAGGACTTTCGGCGCAAAATGAGCAGTTCTTC. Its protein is CASSEGLSAQNEQFF.

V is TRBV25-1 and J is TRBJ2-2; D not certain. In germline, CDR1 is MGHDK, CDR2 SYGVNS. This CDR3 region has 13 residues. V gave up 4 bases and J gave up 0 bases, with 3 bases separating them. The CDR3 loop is CASSGSNTGELFF. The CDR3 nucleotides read TGTGCCAGCAGTGGTTCGAACACCGGGGAGCTGTTTTTT.

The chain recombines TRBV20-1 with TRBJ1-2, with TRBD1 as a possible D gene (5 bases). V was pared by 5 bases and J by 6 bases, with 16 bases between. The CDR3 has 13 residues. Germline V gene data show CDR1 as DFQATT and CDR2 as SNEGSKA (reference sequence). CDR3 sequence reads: CSAAKGIGDGYTF. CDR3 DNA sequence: TGCAGTGCTGCAAAGGGGATAGGGGATGGCTACACCTTC.

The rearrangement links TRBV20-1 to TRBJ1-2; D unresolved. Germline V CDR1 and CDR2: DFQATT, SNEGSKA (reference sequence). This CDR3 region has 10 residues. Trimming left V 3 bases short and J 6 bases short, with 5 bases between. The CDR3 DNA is TGCAGTGCTAGCCGTCATGGCTACACCTTC. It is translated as CSASRHGYTF.

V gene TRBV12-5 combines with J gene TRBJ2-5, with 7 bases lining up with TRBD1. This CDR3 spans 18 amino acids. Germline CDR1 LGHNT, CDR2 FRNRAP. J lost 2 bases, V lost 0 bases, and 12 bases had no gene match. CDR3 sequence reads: CASGLVLGRQGIQETQYF. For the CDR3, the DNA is TGTGCTAGTGGTTTGGTACTGGGTCGACAGGGTATACAAGAGACCCAGTACTTC.

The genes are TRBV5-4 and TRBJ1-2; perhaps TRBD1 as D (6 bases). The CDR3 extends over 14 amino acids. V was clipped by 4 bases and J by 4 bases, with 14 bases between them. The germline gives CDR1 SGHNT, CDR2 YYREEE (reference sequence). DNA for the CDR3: TGTGCCAGCAGCCTCCGGGGGGCGGGCTATGGCTACACCTTC. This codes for CASSLRGAGYGYTF.

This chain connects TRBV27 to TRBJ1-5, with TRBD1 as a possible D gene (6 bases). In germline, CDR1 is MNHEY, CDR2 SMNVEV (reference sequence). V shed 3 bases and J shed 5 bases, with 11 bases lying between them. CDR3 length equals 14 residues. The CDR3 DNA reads TGTGCCAGCAGTTTCTCTGAGGGGGATCAGCCCCAGCATTTT. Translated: CASSFSEGDQPQHF.

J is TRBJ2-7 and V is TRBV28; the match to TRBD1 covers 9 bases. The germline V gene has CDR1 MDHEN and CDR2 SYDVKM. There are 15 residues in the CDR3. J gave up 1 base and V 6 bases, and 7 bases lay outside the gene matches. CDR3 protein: CASSNRDRVSYEQYF. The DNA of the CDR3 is TGTGCCAGCAGCAACCGGGACAGGGTTTCCTACGAGCAGTACTTC.

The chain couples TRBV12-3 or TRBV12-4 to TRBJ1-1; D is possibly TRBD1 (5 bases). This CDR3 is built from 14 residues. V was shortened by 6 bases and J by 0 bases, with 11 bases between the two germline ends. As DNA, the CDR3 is TGTGCCAGCAGCCTGGACACTCTGAACACTGAAGCTTTCTTT. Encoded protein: CASSLDTLNTEAFF.

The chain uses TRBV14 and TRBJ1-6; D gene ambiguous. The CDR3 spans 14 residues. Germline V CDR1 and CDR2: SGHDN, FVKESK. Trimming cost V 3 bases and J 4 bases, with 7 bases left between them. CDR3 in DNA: TGTGCCAGCAGCCACAGGCAGTATAATTCACCCCTCCACTTT. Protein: CASSHRQYNSPLHF.

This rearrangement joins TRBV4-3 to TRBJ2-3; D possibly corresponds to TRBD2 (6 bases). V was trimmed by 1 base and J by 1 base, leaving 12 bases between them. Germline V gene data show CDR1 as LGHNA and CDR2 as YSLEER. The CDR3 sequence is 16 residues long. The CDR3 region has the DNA TGCGCCAGCAGCCAAGGTGGGGGGACCCGCACAGATACGCAGTATTTT. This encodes CASSQGGGTRTDTQYF.

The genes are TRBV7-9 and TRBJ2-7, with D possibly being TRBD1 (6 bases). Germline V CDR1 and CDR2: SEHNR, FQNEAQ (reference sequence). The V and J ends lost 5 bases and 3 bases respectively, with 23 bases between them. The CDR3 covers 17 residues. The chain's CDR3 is CASSKRLPAGEHYEQYF. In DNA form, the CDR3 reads TGTGCCAGCAGCAAACGGCTACCGGCAGGGGAACACTACGAGCAGTACTTC.

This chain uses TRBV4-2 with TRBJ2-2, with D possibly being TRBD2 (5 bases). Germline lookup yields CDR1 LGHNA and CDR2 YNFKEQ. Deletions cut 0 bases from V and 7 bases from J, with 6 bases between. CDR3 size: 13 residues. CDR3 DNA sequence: TGTGCCAGCAGCCAAGACGGGATCGGGGAGCTGTTTTTT. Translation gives CASSQDGIGELFF.

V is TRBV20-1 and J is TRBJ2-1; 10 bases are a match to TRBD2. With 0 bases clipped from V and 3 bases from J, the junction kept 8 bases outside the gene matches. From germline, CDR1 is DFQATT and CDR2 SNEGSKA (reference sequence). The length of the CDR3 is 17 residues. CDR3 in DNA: TGCAGTGCTAGAGACCAGCGGGGGGGTCCCGTCTACAATGAGCAGTTCTTC. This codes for CSARDQRGGPVYNEQFF.

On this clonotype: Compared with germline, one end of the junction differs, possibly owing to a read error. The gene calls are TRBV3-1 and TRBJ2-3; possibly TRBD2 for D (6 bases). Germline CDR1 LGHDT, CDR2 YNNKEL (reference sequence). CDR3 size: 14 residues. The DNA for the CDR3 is TGTGCCACCAGCCAAGAGCCGGGGGTGGATACGCAGTATTTT. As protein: CATSQEPGVDTQYF.

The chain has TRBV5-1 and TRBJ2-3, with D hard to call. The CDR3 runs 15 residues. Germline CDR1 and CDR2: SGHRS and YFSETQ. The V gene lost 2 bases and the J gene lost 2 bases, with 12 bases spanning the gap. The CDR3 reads CASSFDPISTDTQYF. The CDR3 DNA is TGCGCCAGCAGCTTCGACCCTATATCCACAGATACGCAGTATTTT. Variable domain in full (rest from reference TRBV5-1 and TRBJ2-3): KAGVTQTPRYLIKTRGQQVTLSCSPISGHRSVSWYQQTPGQGLQFLFEYFSETQRNKGNFPGRFSGRQFSNSRSEMNVSTLELGDSALYLCASSFDPISTDTQYFGPGTRLTVL.

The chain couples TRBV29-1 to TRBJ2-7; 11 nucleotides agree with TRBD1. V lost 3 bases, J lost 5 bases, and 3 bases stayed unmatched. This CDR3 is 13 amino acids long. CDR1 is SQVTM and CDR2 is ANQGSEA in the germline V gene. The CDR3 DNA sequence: TGCAGCGTTGAGGGACAGGGGGTCCACGAGCAGTACTTC. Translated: CSVEGQGVHEQYF.

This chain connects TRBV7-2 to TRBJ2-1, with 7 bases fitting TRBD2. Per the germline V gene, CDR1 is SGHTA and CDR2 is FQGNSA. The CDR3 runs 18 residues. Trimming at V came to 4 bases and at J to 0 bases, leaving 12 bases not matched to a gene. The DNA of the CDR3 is TGTGCCAGCAGCTCGACGGGACTACACCTGAGCTCCTACAATGAGCAGTTCTTC. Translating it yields CASSSTGLHLSSYNEQFF.

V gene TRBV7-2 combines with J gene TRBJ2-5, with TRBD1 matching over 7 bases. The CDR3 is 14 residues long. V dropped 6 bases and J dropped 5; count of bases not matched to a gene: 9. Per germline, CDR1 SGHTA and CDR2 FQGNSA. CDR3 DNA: TGTGCCAGCAGTCGGGACAGTGGTTGGGAGACCCAGTACTTC. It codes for CASSRDSGWETQYF.

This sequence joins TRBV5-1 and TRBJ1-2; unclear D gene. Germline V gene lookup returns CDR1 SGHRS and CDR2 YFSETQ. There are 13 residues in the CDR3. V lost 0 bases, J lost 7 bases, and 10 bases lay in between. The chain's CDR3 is CASSLEDGFGYTF. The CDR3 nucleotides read TGCGCCAGCAGCTTGGAGGACGGGTTTGGCTACACCTTC.

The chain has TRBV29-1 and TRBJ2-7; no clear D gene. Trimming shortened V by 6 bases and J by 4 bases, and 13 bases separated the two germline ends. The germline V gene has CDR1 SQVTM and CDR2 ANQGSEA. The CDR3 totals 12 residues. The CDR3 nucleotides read TGCAGCGTGGCGGTTACGGAGTACGAGCAGTACTTC. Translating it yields CSVAVTEYEQYF.

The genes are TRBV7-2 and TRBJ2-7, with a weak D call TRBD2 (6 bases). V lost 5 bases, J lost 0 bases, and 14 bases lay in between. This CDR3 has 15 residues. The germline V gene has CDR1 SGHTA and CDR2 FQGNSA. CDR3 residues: CASSPALGGSYEQYF. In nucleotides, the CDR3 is TGTGCCAGCAGCCCCGCTTTGGGGGGCTCCTACGAGCAGTACTTC. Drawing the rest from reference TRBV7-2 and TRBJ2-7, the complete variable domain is GAGVSQSPSNKVTEKGKDVELRCDPISGHTALYWYRQSLGQGLEFLIYFQGNSAPDKSGLPSDRFSAERTGGSVSTLTIQRTQQEDSAVYLCASSPALGGSYEQYFGPGTRLTVT.

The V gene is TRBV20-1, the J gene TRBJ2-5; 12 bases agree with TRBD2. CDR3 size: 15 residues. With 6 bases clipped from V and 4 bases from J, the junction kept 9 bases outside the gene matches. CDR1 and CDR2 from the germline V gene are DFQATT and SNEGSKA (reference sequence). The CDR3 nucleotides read TGCAGTGCCACTGGACTAGCGGGGTACCGAGAGACCCAGTACTTC. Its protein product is CSATGLAGYRETQYF.

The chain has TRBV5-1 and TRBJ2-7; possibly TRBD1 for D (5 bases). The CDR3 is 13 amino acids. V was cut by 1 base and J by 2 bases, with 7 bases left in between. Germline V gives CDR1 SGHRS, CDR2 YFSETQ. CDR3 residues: CASSLQQAYEQYF. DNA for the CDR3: TGCGCCAGCAGCTTGCAACAGGCCTACGAGCAGTACTTC.

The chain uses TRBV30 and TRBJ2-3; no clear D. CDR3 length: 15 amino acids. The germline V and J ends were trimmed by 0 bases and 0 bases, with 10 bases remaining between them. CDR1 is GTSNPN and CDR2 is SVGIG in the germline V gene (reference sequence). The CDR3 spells CAWSVLAPSTDTQYF. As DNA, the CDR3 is TGTGCCTGGAGTGTACTGGCCCCTAGCACAGATACGCAGTATTTT.

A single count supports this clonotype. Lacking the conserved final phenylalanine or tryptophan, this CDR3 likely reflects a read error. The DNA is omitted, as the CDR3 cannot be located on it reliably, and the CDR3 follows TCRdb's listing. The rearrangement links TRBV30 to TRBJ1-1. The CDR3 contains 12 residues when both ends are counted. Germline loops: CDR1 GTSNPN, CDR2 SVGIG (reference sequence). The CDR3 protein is CAWSVLGGASLL.